The present T cell receptor (beta chain) was sequenced within a study of blood T cell repertoires in COVID-19. There are 14 residues in the CDR3. The germline CDR1 and CDR2 sequences are MNHEY and SVGAGI. The V and J ends lost 4 bases and 7 bases, in that order; junction bases with no gene match: 6. This table comes from immunoSEQ multiplex PCR, and its TCRdb copy is limited to in-frame clones, with some not included. The table records 38,000 or so clones, 70% to 90% of them present only once. The table lists this clone with a few counts. The clonotype was recovered from a human donor in a cohort sampled during active or convalescent COVID-19. The donor label of this sample is uncertain. The sequencing input was peripheral blood. The chain carries TRBV6-5 and TRBJ1-5, with TRBD1 identical over 8 bases. The CDR3 sequence is CASSSGQEGQPQHF. In DNA form, the CDR3 reads TGTGCCAGCAGTTCGGGACAGGAAGGGCAGCCCCAGCATTTT.